The 6 T cell receptor beta chains given below trace back to one sample, sequenced in a study of blood T cell repertoires in COVID-19. Clones were sequenced by immunoSEQ multiplex PCR, and TCRdb holds only the in-frame ones, with some missing. The table records roughly 250,000 clones, about 89% of them present only once. Sequencing was performed on peripheral blood. The receptors derive from a man aged 40-55 years who had recovered from COVID-19.

The chain has TRBV7-3 and TRBJ2-1; 7 bases map to TRBD2. The length of the CDR3 is 16 residues. V trimming: 1 base; J trimming: 1 base; junction bases outside the gene matches: 4. Germline lookup yields CDR1 SGHTA and CDR2 FQGTGA. The CDR3 nucleotides read TGTGCCAGCAGCTTAAGGGGCGGGAGTTCCTACAATGAGCAGTTCTTC. As protein: CASSLRGGSSYNEQFF.

This clone came up once. This chain connects TRBV6-5 to TRBJ2-7; possible D gene TRBD1, 6 bases. Trimming stripped 8 bases from V and 2 bases from J, with 16 bases between. Germline CDR1 reads MNHEY; CDR2 reads SVGAGI. There are 14 residues in the CDR3. This CDR3 is CASSIAQGPYEQYF. CDR3 nucleotide sequence: TGTGCCAGCTCTATCGCACAGGGCCCCTACGAGCAGTACTTC.

This clone was counted only a few times. The J gene is TRBJ1-2, the V gene TRBV10-3; no firm D call. Germline values: CDR1 ENHRY, CDR2 SYGVKD. The V end was cut by 6 bases, the J end by 4 bases, with 12 bases between. The CDR3 is made up of 13 amino acids. CDR3 nucleotide sequence: TGTGCCATCAGCTACCATAACTCCTATGGCTACACCTTC. Translation gives CAISYHNSYGYTF.

J is TRBJ2-7 and V is TRBV7-2; a possible D gene is TRBD1 (6 bases). Germline-derived CDR1 and CDR2 are SGHTA and FQGNSA. Deletions cut 1 base from V and 0 bases from J, with 16 bases between. This CDR3 is built from 17 residues. CDR3: CASSLVGRGMSSYEQYF. DNA of the CDR3: TGTGCCAGCAGCTTAGTCGGCAGGGGAATGAGCTCCTACGAGCAGTACTTC.

CDR3 loop: CASSPGTSGRNEQFF. The CDR3 DNA is TGTGCCAGCAGTCCGGGGACTAGCGGGAGGAATGAGCAGTTCTTC. This sequence joins TRBV28 and TRBJ2-1; 15 nucleotides line up with TRBD2. After removal of 5 bases from V and 7 bases from J, the junction contained 3 bases not matched to a gene. The CDR3 covers 15 residues. Germline-derived CDR1 and CDR2 are MDHEN and SYDVKM.

The chain has TRBV27 and TRBJ2-1; 10 bases fit TRBD1. The length of the CDR3 is 14 residues. CDR1 is MNHEY, CDR2 SMNVEV, per germline (reference sequence). J gave up 3 bases and V 7 bases, and 3 bases lay outside the gene matches. The CDR3 DNA reads as TGTGCCAGCAATGGACAGGGGGACTACAATGAGCAGTTCTTC. It codes for CASNGQGDYNEQFF.